This T cell receptor beta chain was sequenced during a study of T cells in Graves' hyperthyroidism and ophthalmopathy. Study results and limitations: A model of 13 V-J features distinguished ophthalmopathy from stable hyperthyroidism.

Many counts were recorded for this clonotype. Its antigen is not identified. The investigators amplified TCR beta CDR3 regions from RNA transcripts. TCR CDR3 underwent first-round RT-PCR with the HTBI primer set. TCRdb independently ran MiXCR on the multiplex PCR reads; one entry per CDR3 protein. Of 600,000 to 650,000 distinct CDR3 sequences in the sample, 15% to 20% were seen once. Among the patients, aged 18 to 65, hyperthyroidism was newly diagnosed and had lasted under 2 months. CDR1 is MDHEN and CDR2 is SYDVKM in the germline V gene. The CDR3 sequence is 18 residues long. The ends lost 2 bases at V and 0 bases at J; junction bases unmatched: 8.

The TCR originated in a woman younger than 45 with Graves' hyperthyroidism. Material: blood. The genes are TRBV28 and TRBJ2-7; TRBD2 aligns across 12 bases. CDR3 loop: CASSLVSLAGGLSYEQYF. CDR3 DNA: TGTGCCAGCAGTTTAGTCTCACTAGCGGGAGGCCTCTCCTACGAGCAGTACTTC. Variable domain in full (rest from reference TRBV28 and TRBJ2-7): DVKVTQSSRYLVKRTGEKVFLECVQDMDHENMFWYRQDPGLGLRLIYFSYDVKMKEKGDIPEGYSVSREKKERFSLILESASTNQTSMYLCASSLVSLAGGLSYEQYFGPGTRLTVT.